Sequencing of this TCR beta chain was carried out in a study of blood T cell repertoires in COVID-19. Study-wide context: The United States, Italy and Spain provided the acute and convalescent COVID-19 samples. PBMCs, B-cell-depleted T cells, or T cells provided the cDNA or gDNA that made up the material.

Per the germline V gene, CDR1 is LGHNA and CDR2 is YNFKEQ. The CDR3 runs to 14 residues. Unmatched junction bases numbered 5, after V lost 3 bases and J lost 6 bases. Per the authors' pipeline: Reference gene primer amplification yielded estimated nucleated cell counts. TCRdb's copy holds only in-frame clones and misses some; the assay was immunoSEQ multiplex PCR. Clonal size and the V and J genes are those of that table, whereas D and trimming came from the DNA. Among over 200,000 clones listed, approximately 90% were seen once. Sequenced sample: peripheral blood. J is TRBJ1-5 and V is TRBV4-2; 7 bases fit TRBD1. The source is a man between 25 and 39 years old who had recovered from COVID-19. The CDR3 DNA follows: TGTGCCAGCAGCCATGACAGGGTACGTCAGCCCCAGCATTTT. This translates into CASSHDRVRQPQHF.